Listed here are 19 T cell receptor beta chains from one sample, sequenced in a study of T cell responses to AZD1222 COVID-19 vaccine. Method: immunoSEQ multiplex PCR; TCRdb's copy keeps in-frame clones and lacks some. The profile shows about 85,000 clones, approximately 88% of them singletons. The sample consisted of peripheral blood, taken on day 0 of AZD1222 vaccination. All receptors come from an adult in good health.

The chain has TRBV5-1 and TRBJ1-1, with a possible D match to TRBD1 (6 bases). Germline lookup yields CDR1 SGHRS and CDR2 YFSETQ. Deletions cut 4 bases from V and 2 bases from J, with 15 bases between. The CDR3 spans 15 residues. CDR3 sequence (DNA): TGCGCCAGCAGCCCGGGGGCACAACCTAACACTGAAGCTTTCTTT. Residues: CASSPGAQPNTEAFF.

The chain couples TRBV5-1 to TRBJ2-1; D is possibly TRBD2 (6 bases). V was pared by 3 bases and J by 7 bases, with 14 bases between. The CDR3 extends over 14 amino acids. Germline CDR1 and CDR2: SGHRS and YFSETQ. CDR3 nucleotide sequence: TGCGCCAGCAGCTCCGCCGGGACTGGGAATGAGCAGTTCTTC. Protein: CASSSAGTGNEQFF.

J is TRBJ2-5 and V is TRBV28; 9 bases match TRBD1. This CDR3 has 15 residues. V was pared by 2 bases and J by 5 bases, with 6 bases of the junction left unmatched. Germline V gives CDR1 MDHEN, CDR2 SYDVKM. DNA of the CDR3: TGTGCCAGCAGTTTACCAACAGGGGGCTATGAGACCCAGTACTTC. This codes for CASSLPTGGYETQYF.

The genes are TRBV19 and TRBJ2-7, with D hard to call. This CDR3 has 11 amino acids. V was pared by 2 bases and J by 8 bases, with 7 bases between. CDR1 LNHDA and CDR2 SQIVND come from the germline V gene (reference sequence). The CDR3, as DNA: TGTGCCAGTAGTATAAAGGGTCAGCAGTACTTC. This encodes CASSIKGQQYF.

The CDR3 loop reads CASSATAGADTQYF. The CDR3 region has the DNA TGTGCCAGCAGTGCCACAGCGGGGGCAGATACGCAGTATTTT. The gene calls are TRBV28 and TRBJ2-3, with 8 bases lining up with TRBD2. The CDR3 has 14 residues. V was pared by 5 bases and J by 4 bases, with 5 bases of the junction left unmatched. Germline V lookup: CDR1 MDHEN, CDR2 SYDVKM. The full variable domain, rest sourced from reference TRBV28 and TRBJ2-3, is DVKVTQSSRYLVKRTGEKVFLECVQDMDHENMFWYRQDPGLGLRLIYFSYDVKMKEKGDIPEGYSVSREKKERFSLILESASTNQTSMYLCASSATAGADTQYFGPGTRLTVL.

Worth noting for this clone: Other DNA sequences in this sample translate to the same CDR3. The rearrangement links TRBV7-8 to TRBJ1-5, with 9 bases fitting TRBD1. J gave up 4 bases and V 5 bases, and 3 bases lay outside the gene matches. From germline, CDR1 is SGHVS and CDR2 FQNEAQ. The length of the CDR3 is 14 residues. The CDR3 DNA reads as TGTGCCAGCAGCCCCGGGACAGGGAATCAGCCCCAGCATTTT. Protein sequence: CASSPGTGNQPQHF. The full variable domain, in which reference TRBV7-8 and TRBJ1-5 provide the parts outside the CDR3, is GAGVSQSPRYKVAKRGQDVALRCDPISGHVSLFWYQQALGQGPEFLTYFQNEAQLDKSGLPSDRFFAERPEGSVSTLKIQRTQQEDSAVYLCASSPGTGNQPQHFGDGTRLSIL.

The genes are TRBV14 and TRBJ1-2; D call uncertain. V lost 8 bases and J lost 6, with 1 base in between. Germline-derived CDR1 and CDR2 are SGHDN and FVKESK. The CDR3 spans 8 residues. The CDR3 region has the DNA TGTGCCAGCGATGGCTACACCTTC. It codes for CASDGYTF.

This chain uses TRBV19 with TRBJ1-5; 8 nucleotides match TRBD1. The CDR3 spans 14 residues. V was clipped by 3 bases and J by 6 bases; unmatched bases: 4. Germline CDR1 is LNHDA and CDR2 is SQIVND (reference sequence). As DNA, the CDR3 is TGTGCCAGTAGTATCGCCAGGGGGCCTCAGCCCCAGCATTTT. This gives the protein CASSIARGPQPQHF.

This chain connects TRBV18 to TRBJ1-2; TRBD1 matches at 8 bases. CDR1 is KGHSH, CDR2 LQKENI, per germline. CDR3 size: 16 residues. V trimming: 2 bases; J trimming: 5 bases; junction bases outside the gene matches: 10. The CDR3 reads CASSPSDRAVRYGYTF. The CDR3, as DNA: TGTGCCAGCTCACCATCGGACAGGGCGGTTCGGTATGGCTACACCTTC.

The gene calls are TRBV20-1 and TRBJ2-1; TRBD2 matches at 9 bases. J gave up 15 bases and V 1 base, and 4 bases lay outside the gene matches. CDR1 and CDR2 from the germline V gene are DFQATT and SNEGSKA (reference sequence). This CDR3 comprises 11 residues. The CDR3 reads CSARVSGSVFF. The CDR3 DNA follows: TGCAGTGCTAGAGTTAGCGGGAGTGTGTTCTTC.

V is TRBV18 and J is TRBJ2-6, with D unclear. Trimming pared 2 bases from V and 0 bases from J, leaving 11 bases between. This CDR3 is 17 amino acids long. Germline V gene data show CDR1 as KGHSH and CDR2 as LQKENI. Here the CDR3 reads CASSPMADNSGANVLTF. The CDR3 DNA reads as TGTGCCAGCTCACCAATGGCAGACAACTCTGGGGCCAACGTCCTGACTTTC.

J is TRBJ2-7 and V is TRBV5-5; 7 positions agree with TRBD1. Germline-derived CDR1 and CDR2 are SGHKS and YYEKEE (reference sequence). There are 15 residues in the CDR3. V shed 1 base, J shed 3 bases, and the junction held 7 bases outside the gene matches. As DNA, the CDR3 is TGTGCCAGCAGCTTGAACAGGGGCTTAAACTACGAGCAGTACTTC. Protein product: CASSLNRGLNYEQYF.

J is TRBJ1-4 and V is TRBV3-1 (or the pseudogene TRBV3-2); 9 positions agree with TRBD1. The CDR3 runs 15 residues. In germline, CDR1 is LGHDT, CDR2 YNNKEL (reference sequence). Trimming cost V 3 bases and J 10 bases; bases outside gene matches: 9. This CDR3 reads CASSQRWTGEGKLFF. Written as DNA, the CDR3 is TGTGCCAGCAGCCAGAGGTGGACAGGGGAGGGAAAACTGTTTTTT.

The J gene is TRBJ2-1, the V gene TRBV7-6; 11 bases align to TRBD2. Germline CDR1 and CDR2: SGHVS and FNYEAQ. This CDR3 is 18 amino acids long. V was pared by 5 bases and J by 4 bases, with 13 bases of the junction left unmatched. CDR3: CASSPLVAGGRGYNEQFF. The CDR3 DNA reads as TGTGCCAGCAGCCCCCTAGTAGCGGGAGGGCGAGGTTACAATGAGCAGTTCTTC. Together with reference TRBV7-6 and TRBJ2-1, the CDR3 gives the full variable domain: GAGVSQSPRYKVTKRGQDVALRCDPISGHVSLYWYRQALGQGPEFLTYFNYEAQQDKSGLPNDRFSAERPEGSISTLTIQRTEQRDSAMYRCASSPLVAGGRGYNEQFFGPGTRLTVL.

The V and J genes are TRBV24-1 and TRBJ2-7, with D unclear. V was clipped by 8 bases and J by 2 bases, with 15 bases between them. The CDR3 has 14 residues. Germline values: CDR1 KGHDR, CDR2 SFDVKD. Written as DNA, the CDR3 is TGTGCCACCACGCCTCCCCGCCGGCCCTACGAGCAGTACTTC. It codes for CATTPPRRPYEQYF.

There are a few counts of this clone. V usage is TRBV15 and J usage is TRBJ1-2, with a tentative D call TRBD1 (5 bases). The CDR3 spans 13 residues. The V end was cut by 3 bases, the J end by 5 bases, with 10 bases between. Germline values: CDR1 LNHNV, CDR2 YYDKDF (reference sequence). The CDR3, as DNA: TGTGCCACCAGCAGGGGGCTCGGTTATGGCTACACCTTC. Translated: CATSRGLGYGYTF.

CDR3 loop: CSARRSYGYTF. CDR3 in DNA: TGCAGTGCTAGACGGAGCTATGGCTACACCTTC. This chain connects TRBV20-1 to TRBJ1-2; D gene uncertain. Trimming removed 2 bases at V and 4 bases at J, with 5 bases between. Germline V gene sequence: CDR1 DFQATT, CDR2 SNEGSKA (reference sequence). This CDR3 has 11 residues.

CDR3 in DNA: TGCGCCAGCAGCCAAGATGTCGGGACGTCCCGTCGGCCCCAGCATTTT. Amino acids: CASSQDVGTSRRPQHF. The chain carries TRBV4-1 and TRBJ1-5; perhaps TRBD1 as D (5 bases). Trimming shortened V by 0 bases and J by 9 bases, and 18 bases separated the two germline ends. Germline CDR1 MGHRA, CDR2 YSYEKL. CDR3 length: 16 amino acids.

The CDR3 loop reads CASSLGQEYSPLHF. The CDR3 bases are TGCGCCAGCAGCTTGGGACAGGAGTACTCACCCCTCCACTTT. V is TRBV5-1 and J is TRBJ1-6; perhaps TRBD1 as D (6 bases). Germline CDR1 is SGHRS and CDR2 is YFSETQ. The CDR3 is 14 residues long. Trimming shortened V by 0 bases and J by 10 bases, and 11 bases separated the two germline ends.